Below, 14 T cell receptor beta chains from the same sample are listed, as sequenced in a study of blood T cell repertoires in COVID-19. TCRdb's copy holds only in-frame clones and misses some; the assay was immunoSEQ multiplex PCR. The sample consists of more than 350,000 clones, approximately 89% of them appearing once. The specimen sequenced was peripheral blood. The receptors were gathered from a woman aged 25-40 years with COVID-19, enrolled during active disease.

This clone was detected a few times. The chain links TRBV2 to TRBJ2-7, with TRBD2 as a possible D gene (5 bases). The CDR3 is made up of 14 amino acids. Germline values: CDR1 SNHLY, CDR2 FYNNEI. V gave up 2 bases and J gave up 2 bases, with 10 bases separating them. CDR3 bases: TGTGCCAGCAGTGAACGCCGGGGTCCCTACGAGCAGTACTTC. This gives the protein CASSERRGPYEQYF.

The chain has TRBV7-3 and TRBJ2-2, with 7 bases fitting TRBD1. The CDR3 length is 17 residues. Trimming cost V 1 base and J 9 bases; bases outside gene matches: 14. Germline CDR1 SGHTA, CDR2 FQGTGA. The CDR3 DNA reads TGTGCCAGCAGCTTAATCGCCAGGGGGAGACATAACCGGGAGCTGTTTTTT. Translation gives CASSLIARGRHNRELFF. Together with reference TRBV7-3 and TRBJ2-2, the CDR3 gives the full variable domain: GAGVSQTPSNKVTEKGKYVELRCDPISGHTALYWYRQSLGQGPEFLIYFQGTGAADDSGLPNDRFFAVRPEGSVSTLKIQRTERGDSAVYLCASSLIARGRHNRELFFGEGSRLTVL.

V and J are TRBV7-2 and TRBJ2-3; a weak D match, TRBD2 (6 bases). CDR1 is SGHTA and CDR2 is FQGNSA in the germline V gene. Trimming stripped 4 bases from V and 2 bases from J, with 10 bases between. The CDR3 covers 14 residues. The CDR3 loop is CASSSRTTTDTQYF. In nucleotides, the CDR3 is TGTGCCAGCAGCTCCAGGACTACCACAGATACGCAGTATTTT.

The DNA of the CDR3 is TGTGCCACCAGCGGAGGCTTTCAAGAGACCCAGTACTTC. The encoded protein is CATSGGFQETQYF. This chain links TRBV6-2 or TRBV6-3 with TRBJ2-5; TRBD2 might be the D (5 bases). CDR3 length: 13 amino acids. Germline values: CDR1 MNHEY, CDR2 SVGEGT. V lost 10 bases and J 2 bases, leaving 14 bases between the germline ends.

CDR3 bases: TGTGCCAGCAGCTCCCAGGGCTACAATGAGCAGTTCTTC. It yields the protein CASSSQGYNEQFF. The rearrangement links TRBV11-3 to TRBJ2-1; a weak D match, TRBD1 (5 bases). The CDR3 totals 13 residues. V was pared by 4 bases and J by 3 bases, with 7 bases between. The germline CDR1 and CDR2 sequences are SGHNT and YENEEA.

This clone was counted a single time. The V call is TRBV28, the J call TRBJ1-2; 10 positions agree with TRBD1. Germline CDR1 reads MDHEN; CDR2 reads SYDVKM. Trimming removed 8 bases from V and 6 bases from J; junction bases left unmatched: 15. The CDR3 has 16 residues. The CDR3 loop is CASLGRTGGQWDGYTF. In nucleotides, the CDR3 is TGTGCCAGCCTAGGACGGACAGGGGGTCAGTGGGATGGCTACACCTTC.

This rearrangement joins TRBV28 to TRBJ2-1, with 7 bases lining up with TRBD2. The junction had 9 bases not matched to a gene; V was cut back by 1 base and J by 9 bases. Germline V lookup: CDR1 MDHEN, CDR2 SYDVKM. The CDR3 spans 15 residues. The CDR3 DNA reads as TGTGCCAGCAGTTTATTCGCGGGAGTTCCGGGTGAGCAGTTCTTC. Translation: CASSLFAGVPGEQFF.

This rearrangement joins TRBV4-2 to TRBJ2-7; 7 positions match TRBD2. This CDR3 has 16 residues. CDR1 and CDR2 from the germline V gene are LGHNA and YNFKEQ. The ends lost 0 bases at V and 1 base at J; junction bases unmatched: 6. This CDR3 reads CASSQDRASGSYEQYF. DNA for the CDR3: TGTGCCAGCAGCCAAGATAGGGCTAGCGGATCCTACGAGCAGTACTTC.

This rearrangement joins TRBV6-5 to TRBJ1-4; D might be TRBD1 (6 bases). Germline CDR1 is MNHEY and CDR2 is SVGAGI. V was pared by 4 bases and J by 7 bases, with 13 bases between. The CDR3 spans 14 residues. In nucleotides, the CDR3 is TGTGCCAGCAGTTTCGGCAGGGGCGGTGAAAAACTGTTTTTT. Translation: CASSFGRGGEKLFF.

V usage is TRBV28 and J usage is TRBJ2-6; 10 nucleotides align to TRBD1. V trimming: 3 bases; J trimming: 3 bases; junction bases outside the gene matches: 5. Looked up from germline, CDR1 is MDHEN and CDR2 is SYDVKM. The CDR3 sequence is 17 residues long. In DNA form, the CDR3 reads TGTGCCAGCAGTTTGGGACAGGGGACTCGTGGGGCCAACGTCCTGACTTTC. As protein: CASSLGQGTRGANVLTF. Using reference TRBV28 and TRBJ2-6 for the parts outside the CDR3, the full variable domain is DVKVTQSSRYLVKRTGEKVFLECVQDMDHENMFWYRQDPGLGLRLIYFSYDVKMKEKGDIPEGYSVSREKKERFSLILESASTNQTSMYLCASSLGQGTRGANVLTFGAGSRLTVL.

The CDR3 spells CASSLSDRSGLTYEQYF. The CDR3 bases are TGCGCCAGCAGCTTGAGTGATCGTAGCGGCTTGACCTACGAGCAGTACTTC. The chain joins TRBV5-1 to TRBJ2-7, with TRBD2 as a possible D gene (6 bases). Germline-derived CDR1 and CDR2 are SGHRS and YFSETQ. Trimming removed 1 base at V and 2 bases at J, with 19 bases between. The length of the CDR3 is 17 residues.

There are a few counts of this clone. The CDR3 spells CAWQQEDGYTF. The CDR3 region has the DNA TGTGCCTGGCAGCAGGAGGATGGCTACACCTTC. V usage is TRBV30 and J usage is TRBJ1-2; D remains unclear. The CDR3 covers 11 residues. CDR1 and CDR2 (germline): GTSNPN, SVGIG (reference sequence). The germline V and J ends were trimmed by 5 bases and 6 bases, with 10 bases remaining between them.

The chain recombines TRBV5-4 with TRBJ2-1, with D possibly matching TRBD2 (5 bases). Looked up from germline, CDR1 is SGHNT and CDR2 is YYREEE (reference sequence). The V end lost 4 bases, the J end lost 8 bases, and 16 bases lay between the germline ends. The CDR3 is made up of 14 amino acids. The CDR3, as DNA: TGTGCCAGCAGCGGGAGCAAGGATGCCGATGAGCAGTTCTTC. Its translation: CASSGSKDADEQFF.

This clone has a single count. The chain links TRBV3-1 (or the pseudogene TRBV3-2) to TRBJ1-3; 8 bases are a match to TRBD1. Germline V gene lookup returns CDR1 LGHDT and CDR2 YNNKEL (reference sequence). Losses at the gene ends were 7 bases for V and 3 bases for J; bases not matched to a gene: 5. This CDR3 region has 14 residues. The CDR3 reads CASNPGGRGNTIYF. The CDR3 nucleotides read TGTGCCAGCAACCCAGGGGGCCGTGGAAACACCATATATTTT.